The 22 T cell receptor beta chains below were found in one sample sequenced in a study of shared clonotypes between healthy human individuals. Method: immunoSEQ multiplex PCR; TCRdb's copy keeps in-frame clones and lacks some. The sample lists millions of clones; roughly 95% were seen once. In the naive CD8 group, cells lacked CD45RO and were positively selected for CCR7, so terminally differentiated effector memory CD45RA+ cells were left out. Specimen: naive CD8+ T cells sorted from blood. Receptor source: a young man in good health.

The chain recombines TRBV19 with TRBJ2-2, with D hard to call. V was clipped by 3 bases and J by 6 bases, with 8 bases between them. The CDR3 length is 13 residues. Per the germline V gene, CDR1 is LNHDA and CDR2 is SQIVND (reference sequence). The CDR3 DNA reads TGTGCCAGTAGTATCATAAGGGCCGGGGAGCTGTTTTTT. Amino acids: CASSIIRAGELFF.

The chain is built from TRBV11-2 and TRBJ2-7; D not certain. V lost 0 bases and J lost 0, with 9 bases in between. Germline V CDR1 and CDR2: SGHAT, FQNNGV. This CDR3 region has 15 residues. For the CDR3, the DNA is TGTGCCAGCAGCTTAGATCTAGGCAGCTCCTACGAGCAGTACTTC. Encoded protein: CASSLDLGSSYEQYF. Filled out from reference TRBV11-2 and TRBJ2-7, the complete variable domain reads EAGVAQSPRYKIIEKRQSVAFWCNPISGHATLYWYQQILGQGPKLLIQFQNNGVVDDSQLPKDRFSAERLKGVDSTLKIQPAKLEDSAVYLCASSLDLGSSYEQYFGPGTRLTVT.

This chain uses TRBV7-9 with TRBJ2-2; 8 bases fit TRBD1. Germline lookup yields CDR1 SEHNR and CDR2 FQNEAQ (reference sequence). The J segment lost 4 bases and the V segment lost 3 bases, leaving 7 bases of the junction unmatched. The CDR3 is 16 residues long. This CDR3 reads CASSLYTGGITGELFF. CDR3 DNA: TGTGCCAGCAGCTTGTACACAGGGGGGATCACCGGGGAGCTGTTTTTT.

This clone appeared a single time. For the CDR3, the DNA is TGTGCCAGCAGCTGGGTAACTAGCGGGAGGAACGAGCAGTACTTC. This translates into CASSWVTSGRNEQYF. The genes are TRBV5-8 and TRBJ2-7, with 12 bases that match TRBD2. Germline values: CDR1 SGHTS, CDR2 YDEGEE. CDR3 size: 15 residues. The V gene end was trimmed by 3 bases and the J gene end by 5 bases; junction bases not matched to a gene: 6.

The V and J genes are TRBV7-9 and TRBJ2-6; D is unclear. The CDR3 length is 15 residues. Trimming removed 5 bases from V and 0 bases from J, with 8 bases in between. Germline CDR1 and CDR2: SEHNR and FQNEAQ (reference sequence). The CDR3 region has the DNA TGTGCCAGCAGCGCTGACCCCTCTGGGGCCAACGTCCTGACTTTC. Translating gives CASSADPSGANVLTF. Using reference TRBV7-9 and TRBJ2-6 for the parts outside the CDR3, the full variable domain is DTGVSQNPRHKITKRGQNVTFRCDPISEHNRLYWYRQTLGQGPEFLTYFQNEAQLEKSRLLSDRFSAERPKGSFSTLEIQRTEQGDSAMYLCASSADPSGANVLTFGAGSRLTVL.

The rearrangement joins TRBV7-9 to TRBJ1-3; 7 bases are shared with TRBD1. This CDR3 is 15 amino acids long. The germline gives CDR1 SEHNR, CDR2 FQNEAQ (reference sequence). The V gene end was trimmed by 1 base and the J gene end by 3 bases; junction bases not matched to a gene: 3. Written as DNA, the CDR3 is TGTGCCAGCAGCTTAGTGGGGACAGATGGAAACACCATATATTTT. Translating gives CASSLVGTDGNTIYF.

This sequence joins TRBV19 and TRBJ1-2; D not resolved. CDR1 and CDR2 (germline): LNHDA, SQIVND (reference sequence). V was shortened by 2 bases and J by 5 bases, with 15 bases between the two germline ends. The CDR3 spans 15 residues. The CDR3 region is CASSIYSWERYGYTF. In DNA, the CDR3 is TGTGCCAGTAGTATATACTCCTGGGAGAGGTATGGCTACACCTTC.

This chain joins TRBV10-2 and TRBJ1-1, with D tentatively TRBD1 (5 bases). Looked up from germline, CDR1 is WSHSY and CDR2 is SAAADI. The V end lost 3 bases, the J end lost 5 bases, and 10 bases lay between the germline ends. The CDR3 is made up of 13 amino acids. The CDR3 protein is CASSDPGGTEAFF. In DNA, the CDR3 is TGCGCCAGCAGTGATCCGGGGGGGACTGAAGCTTTCTTT.

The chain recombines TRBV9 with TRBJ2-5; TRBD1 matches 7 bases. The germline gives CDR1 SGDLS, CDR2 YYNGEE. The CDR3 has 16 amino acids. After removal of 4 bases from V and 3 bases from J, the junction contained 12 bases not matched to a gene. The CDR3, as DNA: TGTGCCAGCAGCTCGATAGGGGTAGGGGGCGAAGAGACCCAGTACTTC. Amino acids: CASSSIGVGGEETQYF.

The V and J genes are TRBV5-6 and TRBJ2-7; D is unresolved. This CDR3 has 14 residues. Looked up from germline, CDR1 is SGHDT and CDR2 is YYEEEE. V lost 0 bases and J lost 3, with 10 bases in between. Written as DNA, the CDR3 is TGTGCCAGCAGCTTGGACAGTCCTAACTACGAGCAGTACTTC. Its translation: CASSLDSPNYEQYF.

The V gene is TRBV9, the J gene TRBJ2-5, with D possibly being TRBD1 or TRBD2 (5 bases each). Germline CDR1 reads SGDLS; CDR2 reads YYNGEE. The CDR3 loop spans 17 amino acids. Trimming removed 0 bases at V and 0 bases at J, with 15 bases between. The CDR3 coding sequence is TGTGCCAGCAGCGTAGGTTGGGGACGCTTGTACCAAGAGACCCAGTACTTC. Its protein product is CASSVGWGRLYQETQYF.

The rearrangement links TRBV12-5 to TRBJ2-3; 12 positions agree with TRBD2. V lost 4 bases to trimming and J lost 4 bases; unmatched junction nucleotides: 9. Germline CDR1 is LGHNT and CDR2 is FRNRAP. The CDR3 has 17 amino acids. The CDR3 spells CASGYDPSGRGPDTQYF. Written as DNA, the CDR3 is TGTGCTAGTGGTTATGACCCTAGCGGGAGGGGCCCAGATACGCAGTATTTT.

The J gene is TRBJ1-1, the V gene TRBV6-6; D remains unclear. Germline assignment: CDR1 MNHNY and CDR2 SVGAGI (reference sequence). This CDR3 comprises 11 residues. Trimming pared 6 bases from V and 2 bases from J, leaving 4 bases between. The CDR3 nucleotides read TGTGCCAGCAGCAGAAACACTGAAGCTTTCTTT. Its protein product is CASSRNTEAFF.

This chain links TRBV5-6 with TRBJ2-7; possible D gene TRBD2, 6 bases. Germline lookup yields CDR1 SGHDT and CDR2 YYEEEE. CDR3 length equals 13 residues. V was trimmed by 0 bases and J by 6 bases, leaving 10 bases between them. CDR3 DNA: TGTGCCAGCAGCTTGGGAGGGAGGCCCGAGCAGTACTTC. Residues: CASSLGGRPEQYF.

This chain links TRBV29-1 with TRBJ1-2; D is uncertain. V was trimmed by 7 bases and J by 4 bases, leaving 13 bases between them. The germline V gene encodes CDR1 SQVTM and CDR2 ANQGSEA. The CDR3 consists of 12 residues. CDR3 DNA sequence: TGCAGCGACGAGGGCGGCTTCTATGGCTACACCTTC. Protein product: CSDEGGFYGYTF.

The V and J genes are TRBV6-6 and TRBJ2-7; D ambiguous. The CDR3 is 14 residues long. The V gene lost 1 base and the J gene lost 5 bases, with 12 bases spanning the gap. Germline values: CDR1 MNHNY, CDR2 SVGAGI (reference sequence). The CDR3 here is CASSYLQVVDEQYF. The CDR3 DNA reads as TGTGCCAGCAGTTACTTGCAGGTTGTCGACGAGCAGTACTTC.

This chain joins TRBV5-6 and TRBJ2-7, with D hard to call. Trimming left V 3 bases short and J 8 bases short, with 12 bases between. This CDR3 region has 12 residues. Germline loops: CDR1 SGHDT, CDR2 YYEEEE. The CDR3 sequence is CASSSAGGQQYF. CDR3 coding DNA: TGTGCCAGCAGCTCAGCTGGCGGCCAGCAGTACTTC. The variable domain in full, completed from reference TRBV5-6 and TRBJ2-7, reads DAGVTQSPTHLIKTRGQQVTLRCSPKSGHDTVSWYQQALGQGPQFIFQYYEEEERQRGNFPDRFSGHQFPNYSSELNVNALLLGDSALYLCASSSAGGQQYFGPGTRLTVT.

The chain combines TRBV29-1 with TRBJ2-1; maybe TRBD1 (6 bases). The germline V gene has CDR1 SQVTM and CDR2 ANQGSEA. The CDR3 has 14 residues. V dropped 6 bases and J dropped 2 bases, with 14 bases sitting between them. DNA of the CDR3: TGCAGCGTAGCGAGGGGGACCCCCTACAATGAGCAGTTCTTC. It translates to CSVARGTPYNEQFF.

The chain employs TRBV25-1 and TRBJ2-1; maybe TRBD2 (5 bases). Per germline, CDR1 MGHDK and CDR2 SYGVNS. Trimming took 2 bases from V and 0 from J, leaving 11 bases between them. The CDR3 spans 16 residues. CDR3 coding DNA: TGTGCCAGCAGTGAAGGGGTAGCGAGCTCCTACAATGAGCAGTTCTTC. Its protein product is CASSEGVASSYNEQFF.

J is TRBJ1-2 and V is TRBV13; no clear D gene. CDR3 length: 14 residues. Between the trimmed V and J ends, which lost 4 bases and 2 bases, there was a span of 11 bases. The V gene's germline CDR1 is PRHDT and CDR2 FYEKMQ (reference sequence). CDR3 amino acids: CASSYTEWNYGYTF. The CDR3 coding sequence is TGTGCCAGCAGCTATACCGAATGGAACTATGGCTACACCTTC.

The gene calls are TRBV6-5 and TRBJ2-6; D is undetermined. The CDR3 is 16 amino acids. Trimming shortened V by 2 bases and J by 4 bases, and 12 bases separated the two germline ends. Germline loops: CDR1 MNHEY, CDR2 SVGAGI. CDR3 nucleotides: TGTGCCAGCAGTTACGAGGAAGGGTTGGGGGCCAACGTCCTGACTTTC. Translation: CASSYEEGLGANVLTF.

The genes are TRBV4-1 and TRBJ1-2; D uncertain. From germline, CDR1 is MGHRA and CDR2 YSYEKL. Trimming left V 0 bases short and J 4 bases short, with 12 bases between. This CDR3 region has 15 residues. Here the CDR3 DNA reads TGCGCCAGCAGCCAAGACATCAAGGGATTCTATGGCTACACCTTC. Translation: CASSQDIKGFYGYTF.